This entry lists 10 T cell receptor beta chains sequenced from one sample in a study of T cell responses to AZD1222 COVID-19 vaccine. Profiled with immunoSEQ multiplex PCR; TCRdb holds only in-frame clones, not every one. The sample contains about 90,000 clones, 88% of which appear only once. The sequencing here drew on peripheral blood, taken on day 0 of AZD1222 vaccination. These receptors all come from an adult in good health.

Comment on this clone: This sample also contains other DNA sequences that code for the same CDR3. The chain uses TRBV5-1 and TRBJ1-1; D unresolved. The CDR3 spans 15 residues. Germline CDR1 and CDR2: SGHRS and YFSETQ. The V and J ends lost 0 bases and 1 base respectively, with 10 bases between them. CDR3 in amino acids: CASSLDRWENTEAFF. CDR3 nucleotide sequence: TGCGCCAGCAGCTTGGACCGGTGGGAGAACACTGAAGCTTTCTTT.

The chain couples TRBV7-9 to TRBJ2-1; 8 nucleotides agree with TRBD2. CDR3 length: 13 residues. Germline V gene data show CDR1 as SEHNR and CDR2 as FQNEAQ (reference sequence). The J segment lost 10 bases and the V segment lost 8 bases, leaving 10 bases of the junction unmatched. The CDR3 loop reads CASSRGGGVEQFF. Here the CDR3 DNA reads TGTGCCAGCTCACGGGGGGGAGGTGTGGAGCAGTTCTTC.

V and J are TRBV19 and TRBJ2-6; D possibly matches TRBD1 or TRBD2 (6 bases each). The CDR3 is 17 residues long. Germline V lookup: CDR1 LNHDA, CDR2 SQIVND (reference sequence). Trimming took off 5 bases at V and 1 base at J, with 15 bases between the two ends. CDR3 DNA: TGTGCCAGTAGTGGGGGCTGGGGAGGATCTGGGGCCAACGTCCTGACTTTC. Translating it yields CASSGGWGGSGANVLTF.

V gene TRBV7-9 combines with J gene TRBJ1-2; no clear D. CDR1 is SEHNR and CDR2 is FQNEAQ in the germline V gene (reference sequence). Trimming took off 4 bases at V and 8 bases at J, with 5 bases between the two ends. CDR3 size: 10 residues. CDR3 sequence: CASSSGGYTF. The CDR3, as DNA: TGTGCCAGCAGCTCGGGCGGCTACACCTTC. Together with reference TRBV7-9 and TRBJ1-2, the CDR3 gives the full variable domain: DTGVSQNPRHKITKRGQNVTFRCDPISEHNRLYWYRQTLGQGPEFLTYFQNEAQLEKSRLLSDRFSAERPKGSFSTLEIQRTEQGDSAMYLCASSSGGYTFGSGTRLTVV.

This clone was seen only once. The chain employs TRBV10-1 and TRBJ2-5, with unresolved D. The germline V gene encodes CDR1 WNHNN and CDR2 SYGVQD (reference sequence). V was cut by 0 bases and J by 2 bases, with 10 bases left in between. The length of the CDR3 is 15 residues. CDR3: CASSESTAGQETQYF. The CDR3 DNA reads as TGCGCCAGCAGTGAGTCAACGGCAGGACAAGAGACCCAGTACTTC.

The chain carries TRBV25-1 and TRBJ2-2, with D possibly matching TRBD2 (6 bases). V lost 7 bases and J lost 7, with 16 bases in between. Per the germline V gene, CDR1 is MGHDK and CDR2 is SYGVNS. CDR3 length: 14 amino acids. The CDR3 coding sequence is TGTGCCAGCATAGGAGGGAGCTTCTTCGGGGAGCTGTTTTTT. Its translation is CASIGGSFFGELFF.

V is TRBV28 and J is TRBJ1-5, with 10 nucleotides matching TRBD1. V lost 5 bases, J lost 5 bases, and 9 bases stayed unmatched. The V gene's germline CDR1 is MDHEN and CDR2 SYDVKM. The CDR3 runs 16 residues. The CDR3 nucleotides read TGTGCCAGCAGTCCCCCCACCGGGACAGGGGATCAGCCCCAGCATTTT. Translating it yields CASSPPTGTGDQPQHF.

CDR3 protein: CASSSPGGSYGYTF. The CDR3 nucleotides are TGTGCCAGCAGTTCGCCAGGGGGTTCCTATGGCTACACCTTC. The rearrangement joins TRBV28 to TRBJ1-2; TRBD1 agrees at 7 bases. The V segment lost 4 bases and the J segment 4 bases; nucleotides outside the gene matches: 6. The CDR3 is 14 amino acids. CDR1 is MDHEN and CDR2 is SYDVKM in the germline V gene.

The genes are TRBV27 and TRBJ1-4, with unresolved D. V lost 6 bases to trimming and J lost 3 bases, with 11 bases between them. This CDR3 spans 14 amino acids. Germline V gene sequence: CDR1 MNHEY, CDR2 SMNVEV (reference sequence). CDR3 nucleotides: TGTGCCAGCAGGACTCTCTCTCCTAATGAAAAACTGTTTTTT. Protein sequence: CASRTLSPNEKLFF. The variable domain in full, completed from reference TRBV27 and TRBJ1-4, reads EAQVTQNPRYLITVTGKKLTVTCSQNMNHEYMSWYRQDPGLGLRQIYYSMNVEVTDKGDVPEGYKVSRKEKRNFPLILESPSPNQTSLYFCASRTLSPNEKLFFGSGTQLSVL.

The chain uses TRBV6-5 and TRBJ1-2; TRBD1 is a possible D gene (5 bases). This CDR3 region has 12 residues. Looked up from germline, CDR1 is MNHEY and CDR2 is SVGAGI. V was trimmed by 6 bases and J by 7 bases, leaving 12 bases between them. Here the CDR3 DNA reads TGTGCCAGCAGGTCCTCCCAGGGTGGCTACACCTTC. It specifies CASRSSQGGYTF.